A selection of T cell receptor beta chains follows, all from one sample in a study of cytotoxic CD8 clonotypes in ibrutinib-treated CLL. Method: immunoSEQ multiplex PCR; TCRdb's copy keeps in-frame clones and lacks some. The repertoire has more than 8,500 clones, over 60% of them found once; the top ten carry roughly 20%. The source material was PBMCs, sampled before ibrutinib treatment. Receptor source: a human donor with chronic lymphocytic leukemia. The CDR3 runs from the conserved cysteine through the conserved F or W. The D gene is left open where the match is weak.

j_call d_call v_call cdr3_aa
TRBJ1-5 TRBD1 TRBV27 CASSRDRGLGQPQHF
TRBJ2-5 NA TRBV5-8 CASSLKAGTGTQYF
TRBJ1-5 NA TRBV2 CASSAQPARPQHF
TRBJ1-2 TRBD1 TRBV30 CAWGASGTGNYGYTF
TRBJ1-3 TRBD1 TRBV10-3 CAISESTGTGGKGNTIYF
TRBJ2-3 TRBD2 TRBV6-1 CASSLAASTDTQYF
TRBJ2-7 NA TRBV11-2 CASSFRTWPYEQYF
TRBJ2-1 NA TRBV18 CASSPLGNYNEQFF
TRBJ1-2 NA TRBV28 CASRGLTSRGPSF
TRBJ2-3 NA TRBV30 CAWSVLAPFTDTQYF
TRBJ2-3 TRBD2 TRBV2 CASRKLAGGSTDTQYF
TRBJ2-1 NA TRBV10-3 CASSRLEGGNEQFF
TRBJ2-7 NA TRBV19 CASSTNRVPPDEQYF
TRBJ2-1 NA TRBV28 CASSSSTEQFF
TRBJ2-5 NA TRBV2 CASSMGVETQYF
TRBJ1-3 NA TRBV5-1 CASSLEGGPGNTIYF
TRBJ1-2 TRBD1 TRBV29-1 CSVQQGANYGYTF
TRBJ2-2 TRBD2 TRBV6-1 CASSETSGVGRGELFF
TRBJ1-1 NA TRBV10-3 CAISEVGAEAFF
TRBJ1-5 NA TRBV6-5 CASSLGADQPQHF
TRBJ1-1 NA TRBV5-4 CATRTPSTEAFF
TRBJ1-1 TRBD1 TRBV10-3 CAIRDSGQGLNTEAFF
TRBJ1-2 TRBD1 TRBV2 CATRTGLNYGYTF
TRBJ1-1 NA TRBV13 CASSPTSGGSGRTRYNTEAFF
TRBJ2-1 TRBD2 TRBV6-1 CASRPGLAVNNEQFF
TRBJ1-2 TRBD1 TRBV18 CASSPDRANYGYTF
TRBJ1-2 TRBD1 TRBV7-9 CASSDRQGVINYGYTF
TRBJ2-3 NA TRBV19 CASMKDRATDTQYF
TRBJ1-2 NA TRBV27 CASGVARKGYTF
TRBJ2-3 NA TRBV6-5 CASRPFLPGADTQYF
TRBJ1-3 NA TRBV7-6 CASSLATGGGNTIYF
TRBJ1-2 NA TRBV30 CAWSGQRYGYTF
TRBJ1-2 TRBD1 TRBV5-1 CASSSPDRVGGYTF
TRBJ2-6 NA TRBV30 CAYPSGANVLTF
TRBJ2-2 NA TRBV7-6 CASSSATGQNRGTGELFF
TRBJ1-1 TRBD1 TRBV9 CASSASQTGFAFF
TRBJ2-7 TRBD2 TRBV7-2 CASSRLRLAGGQYSYEQYF
TRBJ2-7 TRBD2 TRBV19 CASSPRLAGGPHEQYF
TRBJ1-1 NA TRBV7-9 CASSLDRENTEAFF
TRBJ1-1 NA TRBV12-5 CASGFRSNTEAFF
TRBJ1-5 NA TRBV5-1 CASSLEGTGNQPQHF
TRBJ2-2 NA TRBV29-1 CSSALNTGELFF
TRBJ2-1 NA TRBV30 CAWSVWGRFHEQFF
TRBJ2-4 NA TRBV15 CATSVNFLQAKNIQYF
TRBJ2-1 TRBD2 TRBV7-3 CASSNSGLSYNEQFF
TRBJ1-5 NA TRBV19 CASSIKGYNQPQHF
TRBJ2-3 NA TRBV7-3 CASSLIGAGRTDTQYF
TRBJ2-3 NA TRBV2 CATARDGGDTQYF
TRBJ1-4 TRBD1 TRBV2 CASRYRGPNEKLFF
TRBJ1-2 NA TRBV19 CASGGFQTNYGYTF
TRBJ2-2 NA TRBV4-2 CASSQPTGELFF
TRBJ2-3 NA TRBV10-3 CAISESLGGNTQYF
TRBJ1-1 NA TRBV11-2 CASSAGVNTEAFF
TRBJ2-3 NA TRBV7-9 CASTVMRSRVSTDTQYF
TRBJ2-5 NA TRBV7-7 CASSPGGKMYQETQYF
TRBJ1-2 NA TRBV30 CAWGLGSAVYGYTF
TRBJ2-1 TRBD1 TRBV2 CASSAVGGLYNEQFF
TRBJ1-2 TRBD1 TRBV2 CASRDLQGGYGYTF
TRBJ2-2 TRBD1 TRBV5-6 CASSRDSLQTGELFF
TRBJ2-5 TRBD2 TRBV13 CASSTAGTTRAQYF